This record concerns one T cell receptor beta chain sequence. The data were obtained in a study of T cell responses to AZD1222 COVID-19 vaccine. Here immunoSEQ multiplex PCR was the method, and the copy in TCRdb shows in-frame clones only, minus some. The sample carries under 150,000 clones, approximately 87% recorded once. The input for sequencing was peripheral blood, taken on day 0 of AZD1222 vaccination. This sequence originates from an adult in good health.

The DNA for the CDR3 is TGTGCCAGTAGTATCTCCGTGAACACTGAAGCTTTCTTT. Protein: CASSISVNTEAFF. The chain joins TRBV19 to TRBJ1-1; D remains unclear. Trimming removed 3 bases from V and 0 bases from J, with 5 bases in between. This CDR3 is built from 13 residues. Germline CDR1 is LNHDA and CDR2 is SQIVND (reference sequence).